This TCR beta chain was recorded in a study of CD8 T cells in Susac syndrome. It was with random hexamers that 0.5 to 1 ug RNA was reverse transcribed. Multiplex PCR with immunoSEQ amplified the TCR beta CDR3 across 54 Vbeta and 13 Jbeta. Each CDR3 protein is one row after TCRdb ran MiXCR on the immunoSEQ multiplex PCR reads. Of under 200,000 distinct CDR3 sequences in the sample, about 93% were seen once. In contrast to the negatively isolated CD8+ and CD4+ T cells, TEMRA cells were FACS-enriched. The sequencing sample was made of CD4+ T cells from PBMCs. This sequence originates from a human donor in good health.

The CDR3 nucleotides are TGCAGTGCTCACTCCTCTCTGGGGGCAGCAGATACGCAGTATTTT. Translating gives CSAHSSLGAADTQYF. The genes are TRBV20-1 and TRBJ2-3; TRBD1 might be the D (6 bases). V lost 5 bases and J 4 bases, leaving 19 bases between the germline ends. Germline CDR1 DFQATT, CDR2 SNEGSKA (reference sequence). CDR3 length: 15 amino acids.